This TCR beta chain was found in a study of T-cell memory formation after mild COVID-19. A single record per CDR3 protein comes from TCRdb applying MiXCR to the 5' RACE reads. The sample yields around 300,000 distinct CDR3 sequences, about 13% seen once. V lost 7 bases and J lost 8, with 14 bases in between. This CDR3 is 12 amino acids long. The sequencing input was PBMCs or a T cell subset sorted from them (not recorded which). V usage is TRBV12-3 or TRBV12-4 and J usage is TRBJ1-1; D is uncertain. The origin of this receptor is a man aged 18 to 35 who had mild COVID-19 (a few samples of this study predate the infection). Cell type and time point are not known. CDR3 amino acids: CASTRGQREAFF. CDR3 nucleotides: TGTGCCAGCACCCGCGGTCAAAGAGAAGCTTTCTTT.